This T cell receptor beta chain emerged from a study of blood T cell repertoires in COVID-19. Study context: Some COVID-19 samples were acute and others convalescent; all came from the United States, Italy and Spain.

Profiled with immunoSEQ multiplex PCR; TCRdb holds only in-frame clones, not every one. The sample includes roughly 87,000 clones, about four fifths of them seen just once. V shed 2 bases and J 8 bases; nucleotides not matched to a gene: 4. The CDR3 sequence is 14 residues long. Germline lookup yields CDR1 GTSNPN and CDR2 SVGIG (reference sequence). The V call is TRBV30, the J call TRBJ2-4; 12 positions match TRBD2. Sequenced input: peripheral blood. This TCR came from an older woman with acute or convalescent COVID-19. In DNA, the CDR3 is TGTGCCTGGAGTTCTAGCGGGGGGGCTTACATTCAGTACTTC. It specifies CAWSSSGGAYIQYF.